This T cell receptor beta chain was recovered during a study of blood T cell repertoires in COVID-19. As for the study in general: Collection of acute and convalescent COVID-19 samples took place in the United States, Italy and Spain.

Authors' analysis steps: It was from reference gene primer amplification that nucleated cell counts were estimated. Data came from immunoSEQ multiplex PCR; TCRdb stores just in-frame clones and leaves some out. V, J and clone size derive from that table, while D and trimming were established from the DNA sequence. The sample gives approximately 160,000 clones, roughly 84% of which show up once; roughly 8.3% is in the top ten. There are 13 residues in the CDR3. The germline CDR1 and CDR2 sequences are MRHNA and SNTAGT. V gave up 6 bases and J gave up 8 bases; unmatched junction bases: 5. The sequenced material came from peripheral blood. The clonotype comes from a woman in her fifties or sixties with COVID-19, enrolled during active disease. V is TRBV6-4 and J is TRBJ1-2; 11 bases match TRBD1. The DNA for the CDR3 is TGTGCCAGCAGCTTGGACAGGGGGCTGGGCTACACCTTC. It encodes CASSLDRGLGYTF.